The clone carrying this T cell receptor (beta chain) was counted only a few times. Germline loops: CDR1 KGHDR, CDR2 SFDVKD. Trimming removed 9 bases at V and 0 bases at J, with 14 bases between. The length of the CDR3 is 15 residues. This record comes from a study of CD8+CD57+ T cells in acquired aplastic anemia. Sequencing involved patients with CD8+CD57+ cell expansion previously shown by flow cytometry. Both TCR beta VDJ combination and CDR3 sequence profiling were carried out. Genomic DNA was the template for this profiling. Via MiXCR, TCRdb re-called the reads, giving one row per CDR3 protein. This table has 200,000 to 300,000 distinct CDR3 sequences, about 80% appearing once.

What was sequenced was sorted CD4+, CD8+, or CD8+CD57+ T cells (not recorded which) from PBMCs. The chain has TRBV24-1 and TRBJ1-3; TRBD1 might be the D (6 bases). This receptor was taken from a human donor with aplastic anemia. CDR3 nucleotide sequence: TGTGCCACCTTGGCAGGGGCCTACTCTGGAAACACCATATATTTT. It specifies CATLAGAYSGNTIYF.